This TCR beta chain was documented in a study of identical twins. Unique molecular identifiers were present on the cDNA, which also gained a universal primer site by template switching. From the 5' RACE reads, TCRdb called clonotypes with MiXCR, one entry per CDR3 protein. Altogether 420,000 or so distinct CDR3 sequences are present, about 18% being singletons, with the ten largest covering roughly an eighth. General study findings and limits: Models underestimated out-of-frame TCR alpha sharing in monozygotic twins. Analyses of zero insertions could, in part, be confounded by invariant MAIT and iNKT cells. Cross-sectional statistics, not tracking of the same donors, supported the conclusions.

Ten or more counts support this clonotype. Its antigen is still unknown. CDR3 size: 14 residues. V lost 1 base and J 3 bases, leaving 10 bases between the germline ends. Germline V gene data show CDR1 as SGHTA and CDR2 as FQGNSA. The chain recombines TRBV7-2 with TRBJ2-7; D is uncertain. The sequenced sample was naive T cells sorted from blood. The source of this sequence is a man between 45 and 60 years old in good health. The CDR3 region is CASSLGPAVYEQYF. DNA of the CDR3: TGTGCCAGCAGCTTAGGACCTGCGGTCTACGAGCAGTACTTC. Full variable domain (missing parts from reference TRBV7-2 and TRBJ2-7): GAGVSQSPSNKVTEKGKDVELRCDPISGHTALYWYRQSLGQGLEFLIYFQGNSAPDKSGLPSDRFSAERTGGSVSTLTIQRTQQEDSAVYLCASSLGPAVYEQYFGPGTRLTVT.